Below, one T cell receptor (beta chain) is given with its context. Its cognate antigen is unknown. This clone may be a read error of a much larger clone one base away. This sample stems from a study of glioma-infiltrating T cells. Overall study findings and caveats: Very few CDR3 sequences were shared between tissue and blood.

CDR1 is LNHNV and CDR2 is YYDKDF in the germline V gene (reference sequence). This CDR3 is 15 amino acids long. The J segment lost 3 bases and the V segment lost 0 bases, leaving 5 bases of the junction unmatched. Amplification of TCR alpha and beta CDR3 regions from RNA used iRepertoire nested multiplex PCR. TCRdb reprocessed the multiplex PCR reads with MiXCR, giving one entry per CDR3 protein. The sample has fewer than 500,000 distinct CDR3 sequences, about two fifths seen once; the top ten hold 12%. The sequencing input was glioma tissue, nonneoplastic brain tissue, or PBMCs (not recorded which). V gene TRBV15 combines with J gene TRBJ2-7; 7 bases map to TRBD2. This receptor was identified in a human donor with low-grade glioma or glioblastoma, undergoing nonglioma brain surgery, or in good health (not recorded which). The chain's CDR3 is CATSRDLAVFYEQYF. In DNA, the CDR3 is TGTGCCACCAGCAGAGATCTAGCGGTGTTCTACGAGCAGTACTTC.